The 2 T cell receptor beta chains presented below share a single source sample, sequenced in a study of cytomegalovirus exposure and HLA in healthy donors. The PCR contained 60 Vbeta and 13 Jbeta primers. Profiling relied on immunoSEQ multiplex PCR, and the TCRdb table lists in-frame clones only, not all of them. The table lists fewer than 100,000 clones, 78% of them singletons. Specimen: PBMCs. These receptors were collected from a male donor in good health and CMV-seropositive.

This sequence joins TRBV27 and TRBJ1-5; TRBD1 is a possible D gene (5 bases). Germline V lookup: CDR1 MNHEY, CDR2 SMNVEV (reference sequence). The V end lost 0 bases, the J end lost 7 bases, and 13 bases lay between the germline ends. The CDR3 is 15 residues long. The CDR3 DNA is TGTGCCAGCAGTTTATCGTGGGAGGGGCTGCAGCCCCAGCATTTT. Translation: CASSLSWEGLQPQHF.

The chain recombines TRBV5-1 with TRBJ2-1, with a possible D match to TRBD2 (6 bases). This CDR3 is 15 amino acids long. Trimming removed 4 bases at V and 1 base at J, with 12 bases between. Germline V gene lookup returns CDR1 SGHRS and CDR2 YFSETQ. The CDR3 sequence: CASSPGSGSYNEQFF. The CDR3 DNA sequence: TGCGCCAGCAGCCCGGGGAGCGGGTCCTACAATGAGCAGTTCTTC.